Each of the 2 T cell receptor beta chains below was sequenced from the same sample in a study of CD8 T cells in ankylosing spondylitis. In TCRdb, the 5' RACE reads were re-called with MiXCR into one record per CDR3 protein. The table shows 180,000 or so distinct CDR3 sequences, with roughly 10% occurring only once. Material for sequencing was blood, either unsorted or a sorted T cell fraction (not recorded which). These receptors originate from a male donor with ankylosing spondylitis or in good health (not recorded which).

The V and J genes are TRBV7-2 and TRBJ1-1; 10 bases are a match to TRBD1. The germline gives CDR1 SGHTA, CDR2 FQGNSA. V was pared by 2 bases and J by 8 bases, with 5 bases of the junction left unmatched. The CDR3 runs to 14 residues. The CDR3 region is CASSLTGQGSEAFF. CDR3 nucleotide sequence: TGTGCCAGCAGCTTAACGGGACAGGGGTCAGAAGCTTTCTTT.

The chain is built from TRBV20-1 and TRBJ2-5, with 10 positions matching TRBD1. Germline CDR1 is DFQATT and CDR2 is SNEGSKA (reference sequence). This CDR3 is 13 amino acids long. After removal of 6 bases from V and 3 bases from J, the junction contained 4 bases not matched to a gene. CDR3 amino acids: CSAFGQGEETQYF. CDR3 sequence (DNA): TGCAGTGCGTTCGGACAGGGGGAAGAGACCCAGTACTTC.